Listed here are 26 T cell receptor beta chains from one sample, sequenced in a study of T cell changes during pregnancy in multiple sclerosis. Sequencing was performed with immunoSEQ multiplex PCR; in TCRdb, only in-frame clones are kept and a portion is missing. The sample carries about 86,000 clones, approximately 90% recorded once. Material: peripheral blood, obtained in the first trimester of pregnancy. The source is a female donor in good health, enrolled as a control in a pregnancy study.

A single count supports this clone. This sequence joins TRBV18 and TRBJ1-6, with D uncertain. The V gene lost 3 bases and the J gene lost 0 bases, with 9 bases spanning the gap. This CDR3 has 16 residues. The germline V gene has CDR1 KGHSH and CDR2 LQKENI. The CDR3 DNA sequence: TGTGCCAGCTCACCGCCCGGGAGCTCCTATAATTCACCCCTCCACTTT. Its protein is CASSPPGSSYNSPLHF.

The rearrangement uses TRBV4-3 and TRBJ1-2, with D hard to call. Germline V gives CDR1 LGHNA, CDR2 YSLEER. The CDR3 sequence is 16 residues long. The germline V and J ends were trimmed by 3 bases and 3 bases, with 17 bases remaining between them. The CDR3 DNA sequence: TGCGCCAGCAGCCAGGGCGGGCAGGTAGAGCACTATGGCTACACCTTC. This translates into CASSQGGQVEHYGYTF.

The chain is built from TRBV28 and TRBJ2-7; D unclear. Trimming stripped 5 bases from V and 5 bases from J, with 7 bases between. The CDR3 covers 11 residues. The germline V gene encodes CDR1 MDHEN and CDR2 SYDVKM. CDR3 region: CASSTLNEQYF. CDR3 bases: TGTGCCAGCAGTACTTTGAACGAGCAGTACTTC.

This chain uses TRBV6-5 with TRBJ1-4; D may be TRBD1 (5 bases). Trimming shortened V by 0 bases and J by 8 bases, and 10 bases separated the two germline ends. This CDR3 spans 14 amino acids. Germline values: CDR1 MNHEY, CDR2 SVGAGI. The CDR3 sequence: CASSYSGAREKLFF. CDR3 coding DNA: TGTGCCAGCAGTTACTCAGGGGCCAGAGAAAAACTGTTTTTT.

This clone was recorded once. This chain uses TRBV4-1 with TRBJ1-6, with D tentatively TRBD1 (5 bases). This CDR3 comprises 21 residues. Germline CDR1 MGHRA, CDR2 YSYEKL. V lost 1 base and J lost 17, with 39 bases in between. CDR3 protein: CASSQVGSPGPPYRGKLWIHF. The CDR3 coding sequence is TGCGCCAGCAGCCAAGTGGGCTCCCCAGGGCCGCCCTACCGAGGTAAACTGTGGATCCACTTT.

This clone has just one count. The J gene is TRBJ2-3, the V gene TRBV21-1; the table's D call, TRBD2, has no DNA check behind it. TRBV21-1 is a recognized pseudogene. The CDR3 runs to 17 residues. CDR3 in DNA: TGTGCCAGCAGCAAAGGGGGTGTGCGGGGGTACACAGATACGCAGTATTTT. This codes for CASSKGGVRGYTDTQYF.

The chain uses TRBV5-4 and TRBJ2-4, with D possibly being TRBD1 (5 bases). The CDR3 length is 15 residues. V lost 2 bases and J lost 5, with 14 bases in between. The germline V gene encodes CDR1 SGHNT and CDR2 YYREEE (reference sequence). The CDR3 spells CASSFPGDRENIQYF. In DNA form, the CDR3 reads TGTGCCAGCAGCTTCCCCGGAGACAGAGAAAACATTCAGTACTTC.

This sequence joins TRBV10-1 and TRBJ1-5, with 9 nucleotides matching TRBD1. J was trimmed by 6 bases and V by 9 bases; bases with no gene match: 6. The CDR3 runs 13 residues. Germline V gene sequence: CDR1 WNHNN, CDR2 SYGVQD (reference sequence). The CDR3 region is CARQGASCQPQHF. CDR3 in DNA: TGCGCCAGACAGGGGGCGAGTTGTCAGCCCCAGCATTTT.

The rearrangement uses TRBV6-6 and TRBJ1-2; possibly TRBD1 for D (5 bases). Germline V lookup: CDR1 MNHNY, CDR2 SVGAGI (reference sequence). V lost 4 bases and J lost 7, with 13 bases in between. This CDR3 has 13 residues. The CDR3 loop is CASSFHQGSGYTF. DNA of the CDR3: TGTGCCAGCAGTTTCCACCAGGGAAGTGGCTACACCTTC.

The gene calls are TRBV28 and TRBJ2-2; D is possibly TRBD2 (6 bases). Germline CDR1 and CDR2: MDHEN and SYDVKM. V was trimmed by 10 bases and J by 7 bases, leaving 22 bases between them. This CDR3 is built from 15 residues. The CDR3 protein is CATIGPGVAIGELFF. CDR3 bases: TGTGCCACCATTGGCCCGGGGGTGGCTATCGGGGAGCTGTTTTTT.

Remarks on this clone: The junction departs from germline at one end; a sequencing error may be responsible. The sample holds other DNA sequences that translate to the same CDR3. The chain employs TRBV2 and TRBJ1-1, with D possibly matching TRBD1 (6 bases). The CDR3 has 14 amino acids. Per the germline V gene, CDR1 is SNHLY and CDR2 is FYNNEI. CDR3 bases: TGTGCCAGCATTTGGGGGACAAAGAACACTGAAGCCTTCTTT. Amino acid sequence: CASIWGTKNTEAFF.

The V and J genes are TRBV27 and TRBJ1-2; D is perhaps TRBD1 (5 bases). The CDR3 is made up of 12 amino acids. Germline CDR1 reads MNHEY; CDR2 reads SMNVEV (reference sequence). V was clipped by 3 bases and J by 8 bases, with 10 bases between them. The CDR3 DNA reads as TGTGCCAGCAGTTTCGGGGGGAGAGGCTACACCTTC. This translates into CASSFGGRGYTF.

This clone was recorded a few times. The chain employs TRBV12-5 and TRBJ2-1; TRBD2 aligns across 10 bases. Trimming removed 5 bases from V and 8 bases from J; junction bases left unmatched: 9. CDR1 and CDR2 (germline): LGHNT, FRNRAP. The CDR3 contains 15 residues. The CDR3 loop is CASGRASGGWDEQFF. In nucleotides, the CDR3 is TGTGCTAGTGGTCGGGCTAGCGGGGGCTGGGATGAGCAGTTCTTC. Drawing the rest from reference TRBV12-5 and TRBJ2-1, the complete variable domain is DARVTQTPRHKVTEMGQEVTMRCQPILGHNTVFWYRQTMMQGLELLAYFRNRAPLDDSGMPKDRFSAEMPDATLATLKIQPSEPRDSAVYFCASGRASGGWDEQFFGPGTRLTVL.

The chain has TRBV7-6 and TRBJ1-1; a weak D match, TRBD1 (6 bases). This CDR3 has 18 amino acids. V lost 5 bases and J 1 base, leaving 23 bases between the germline ends. The V gene's germline CDR1 is SGHVS and CDR2 FNYEAQ. In DNA form, the CDR3 reads TGTGCCAGCAGCACGACTCGGACAGTCCTAACTTCGAACACTGAAGCTTTCTTT. This sequence encodes CASSTTRTVLTSNTEAFF.

This clone was seen just once. The gene calls are TRBV30 and TRBJ2-3, with 8 bases aligning to TRBD1. CDR1 is GTSNPN, CDR2 SVGIG, per germline (reference sequence). The ends lost 0 bases at V and 1 base at J; junction bases unmatched: 3. This CDR3 region has 15 residues. The CDR3: CAWSVTQGGTDTQYF. In nucleotides, the CDR3 is TGTGCCTGGAGTGTAACACAGGGGGGCACAGATACGCAGTATTTT.

A note on this clone: The junction differs from germline at one of its ends, possibly a read error. The chain carries TRBV23-1 and TRBJ2-7, with D possibly TRBD2 on 6 matching bases. TRBV23-1 is an ORF, and what it does is uncertain. The CDR3 is 11 amino acids. CDR3 loop: CASSPSGVQDF. The CDR3 coding sequence is TGCGCCAGCAGTCCCTCGGGAGTCCAGGACTTC.

This chain joins TRBV2 and TRBJ1-1, with D possibly TRBD1 on 5 matching bases. The V end lost 6 bases, the J end lost 0 bases, and 17 bases lay between the germline ends. In germline, CDR1 is SNHLY, CDR2 FYNNEI. CDR3 length: 16 residues. The chain's CDR3 is CASRLILRALNTEAFF. DNA of the CDR3: TGTGCCAGCAGGCTTATCCTCAGGGCCCTGAACACTGAAGCTTTCTTT.

The J gene is TRBJ2-7, the V gene TRBV2, with D unclear. The V gene's germline CDR1 is SNHLY and CDR2 FYNNEI. There are 11 residues in the CDR3. V lost 5 bases, J lost 3 bases, and 5 bases lay in between. As DNA, the CDR3 is TGTGCCAGCAGTCCTTACTACGAGCAGTACTTC. This encodes CASSPYYEQYF.

This chain joins TRBV10-3 and TRBJ1-6; tentatively, D is TRBD1 (6 bases). Germline V gene sequence: CDR1 ENHRY, CDR2 SYGVKD. V dropped 0 bases and J dropped 5 bases, with 8 bases sitting between them. CDR3 size: 15 residues. Here the CDR3 DNA reads TGTGCCATCAGTGAGTCGGGGGCCAATAATTCACCCCTCCACTTT. Translating it yields CAISESGANNSPLHF.

The J gene is TRBJ2-2, the V gene TRBV2; the D gene is possibly TRBD1 (6 bases). Trimming cost V 1 base and J 5 bases, with 17 bases left between them. This CDR3 has 17 residues. Germline V gene data show CDR1 as SNHLY and CDR2 as FYNNEI. Here the CDR3 reads CASSEGFPGAPTGELFF. The CDR3 nucleotides are TGTGCCAGCAGTGAAGGTTTTCCAGGGGCCCCGACCGGGGAGCTGTTTTTT. Full variable domain (outside the CDR3, taken from reference TRBV2 and TRBJ2-2): EPEVTQTPSHQVTQMGQEVILRCVPISNHLYFYWYRQILGQKVEFLVSFYNNEISEKSEIFDDQFSVERPDGSNFTLKIRSTKLEDSAMYFCASSEGFPGAPTGELFFGEGSRLTVL.

This rearrangement joins TRBV12-1 to TRBJ2-7; TRBD2 reflects the table's D call only, with no check against the DNA. TRBV12-1 is labeled a pseudogene. The CDR3 loop spans 8 amino acids. CDR3 protein: CARRGQYF. The DNA of the CDR3 is TGTGCCCGCCGGGGGCAGTACTTC.

This clone occurred once. The rearrangement links TRBV15 to TRBJ2-5, with 9 positions matching TRBD2. J was trimmed by 4 bases and V by 1 base; bases with no gene match: 7. CDR1 is LNHNV and CDR2 is YYDKDF in the germline V gene (reference sequence). CDR3 length equals 16 residues. The CDR3 spells CATSRGGSGSPETQYF. DNA for the CDR3: TGTGCCACCAGCAGAGGGGGTAGCGGGAGCCCAGAGACCCAGTACTTC.

The chain has TRBV10-3 and TRBJ1-5, with TRBD1 as a possible D gene (5 bases). Germline V gene data show CDR1 as ENHRY and CDR2 as SYGVKD. The germline V and J ends were trimmed by 7 bases and 0 bases, with 7 bases remaining between them. The CDR3 is 13 amino acids. CDR3 nucleotide sequence: TGTGCCATCAAGGGGAATAGCAATCAGCCCCAGCATTTT. It encodes CAIKGNSNQPQHF.

The chain joins TRBV5-1 to TRBJ2-7; D is possibly TRBD2 (5 bases). The CDR3 totals 15 residues. Trimming removed 0 bases from V and 1 base from J, with 11 bases in between. Germline V CDR1 and CDR2: SGHRS, YFSETQ. The CDR3 is CASSLAVGSSYEQYF. In DNA form, the CDR3 reads TGCGCCAGCAGCTTGGCAGTGGGGAGTTCCTACGAGCAGTACTTC.

The gene calls are TRBV19 and TRBJ1-1; tentatively, D is TRBD1 (6 bases). Per the germline V gene, CDR1 is LNHDA and CDR2 is SQIVND (reference sequence). CDR3 length equals 15 residues. V lost 4 bases, J lost 11 bases, and 23 bases lay in between. CDR3: CASSTRNTGPVGAFF. In DNA form, the CDR3 reads TGTGCCAGTAGTACCCGGAACACAGGGCCCGTAGGGGCTTTCTTT.

The rearrangement joins TRBV19 to TRBJ1-6; the D is unclear. Germline loops: CDR1 LNHDA, CDR2 SQIVND (reference sequence). The CDR3 is 16 residues long. Trimming stripped 3 bases from V and 5 bases from J, with 14 bases between. The CDR3, as DNA: TGTGCCAGTAGTATTCGCTCACTCGGGGATAATTCACCCCTCCACTTT. Its translation: CASSIRSLGDNSPLHF.